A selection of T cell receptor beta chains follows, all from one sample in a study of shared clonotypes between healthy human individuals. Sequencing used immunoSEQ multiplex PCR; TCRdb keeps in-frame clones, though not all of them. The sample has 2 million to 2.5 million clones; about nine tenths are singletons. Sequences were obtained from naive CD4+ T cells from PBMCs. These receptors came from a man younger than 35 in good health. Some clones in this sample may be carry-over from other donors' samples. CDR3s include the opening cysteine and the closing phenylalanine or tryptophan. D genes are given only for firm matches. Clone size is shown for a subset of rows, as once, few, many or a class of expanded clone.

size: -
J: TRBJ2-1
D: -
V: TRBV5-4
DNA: TGTGCCAGCAGCCGGGACCAGGCCGATGAGCAGTTCTTC
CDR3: CASSRDQADEQFF

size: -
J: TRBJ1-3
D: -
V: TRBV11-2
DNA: TGTGCCAGCAGTCTCCCTGGAAACACCATATATTTT
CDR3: CASSLPGNTIYF

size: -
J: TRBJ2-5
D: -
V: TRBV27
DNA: TGTGCCAGTACGGACGGCCCTCGGCCAGAGACCCAGTACTTC
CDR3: CASTDGPRPETQYF

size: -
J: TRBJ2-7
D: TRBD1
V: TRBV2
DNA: TGTGCCAGCAGTTGGGACAGCTACGAGCAGTACTTC
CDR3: CASSWDSYEQYF

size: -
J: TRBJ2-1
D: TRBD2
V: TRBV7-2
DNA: TGTGCCAGCAGCCCATTGCGGGAGGAGCAGTTCTTC
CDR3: CASSPLREEQFF

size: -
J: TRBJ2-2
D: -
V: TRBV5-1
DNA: TGCGCCAGCAGCCTCTTCGGAGGGTGGACCGGGGAGCTGTTTTTT
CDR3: CASSLFGGWTGELFF

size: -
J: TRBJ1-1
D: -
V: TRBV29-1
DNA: TGCAGCGTCTCCTTGGGCTACACTGAAGCTTTCTTT
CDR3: CSVSLGYTEAFF

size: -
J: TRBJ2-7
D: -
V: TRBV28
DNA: TGTGCCAGCAGTTCGGCCAGCGGGACACCTGTGGGCTACGAGCAGTACTTC
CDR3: CASSSASGTPVGYEQYF

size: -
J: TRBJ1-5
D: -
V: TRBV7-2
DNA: TGTGCCAGCAGCTTAAACCAGGGGCTTGTAAGCAATCAGCCCCAGCATTTT
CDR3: CASSLNQGLVSNQPQHF

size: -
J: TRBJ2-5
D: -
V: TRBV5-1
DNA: TGCGCCAGCAGCTTGACAGGGCTACTTCAAGAGACCCAGTACTTC
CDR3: CASSLTGLLQETQYF

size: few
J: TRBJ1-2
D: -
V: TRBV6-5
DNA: TGTGCCAGCAGTTACTCGAGGGGTGGCCGCTATGGCTACACCTTC
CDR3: CASSYSRGGRYGYTF

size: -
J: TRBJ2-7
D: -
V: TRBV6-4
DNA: TGTGCCAGCAGTAAAGGTAGCTCCTACGAGCAGTACTTC
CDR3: CASSKGSSYEQYF

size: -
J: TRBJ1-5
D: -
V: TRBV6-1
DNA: TGTGCCAGCAGTGAAGCTGGGAACAGGGCCAATCAGCCCCAGCATTTT
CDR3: CASSEAGNRANQPQHF

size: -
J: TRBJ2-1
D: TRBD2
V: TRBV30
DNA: TGTGCCTGGAGAACTAGCGGCTTCCCCTACAATGAGCAGTTCTTC
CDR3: CAWRTSGFPYNEQFF

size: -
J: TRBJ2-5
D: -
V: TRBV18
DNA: TGTGCCAGCTCATCCCCGGAGACCCAGTACTTC
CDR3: CASSSPETQYF

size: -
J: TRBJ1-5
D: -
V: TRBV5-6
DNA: TGTGCCAGCAGCGCTGGCGGCAGGGCCTATAGCAATCAGCCCCAGCATTTT
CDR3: CASSAGGRAYSNQPQHF

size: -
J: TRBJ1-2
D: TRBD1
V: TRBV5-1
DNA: TGCGCCAGCAGCCCTGACAGGGGGTTGGGCTACACCTTC
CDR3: CASSPDRGLGYTF

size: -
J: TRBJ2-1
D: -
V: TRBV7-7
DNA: TGTGCCAGCAGCCCCGTCGGCAGATACAATGAGCAGTTCTTC
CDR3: CASSPVGRYNEQFF

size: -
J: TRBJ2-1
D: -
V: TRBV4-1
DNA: TGCGCCAGCAGCCAAGAGACGGTAAGCTCCTACAATGAGCAGTTCTTC
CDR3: CASSQETVSSYNEQFF

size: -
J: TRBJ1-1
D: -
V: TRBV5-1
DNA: TGCGCCAGCAGCGCGGACGGTCTGAACACTGAAGCTTTCTTT
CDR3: CASSADGLNTEAFF

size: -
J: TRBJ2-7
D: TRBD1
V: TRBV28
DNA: TGTGCCAGCGTAGGGACAGTCCCCTACGAGCAGTACTTC
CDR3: CASVGTVPYEQYF

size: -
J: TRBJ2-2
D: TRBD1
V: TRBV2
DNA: TGTGCCAGCAGTGATGGGACAGGGGACTCCGGGGAGCTGTTTTTT
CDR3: CASSDGTGDSGELFF

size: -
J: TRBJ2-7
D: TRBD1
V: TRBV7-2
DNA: TGTGCCAGCAGCTTAGCGGGAACAGGGGGTTCCTACGAGCAGTACTTC
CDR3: CASSLAGTGGSYEQYF

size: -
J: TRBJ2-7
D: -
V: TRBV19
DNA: TGTGCCAGTAGTATTGCTACAGGATCCGAAGGGGAGCAGTACTTC
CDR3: CASSIATGSEGEQYF

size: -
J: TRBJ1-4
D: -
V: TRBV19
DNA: TGTGCCAGTAGGGAACGCGGGCCTGGCGAAAAACTGTTTTTT
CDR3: CASRERGPGEKLFF

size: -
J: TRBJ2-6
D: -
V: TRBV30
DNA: TGTGCCTGGAGTATATTAGGGGCCAACGTCCTGACTTTC
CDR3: CAWSILGANVLTF

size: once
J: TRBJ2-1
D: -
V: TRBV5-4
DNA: TGTGCCAGCAGCCCCACGAGGCCCGCGTACAATGAGCAGTTCTTC
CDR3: CASSPTRPAYNEQFF

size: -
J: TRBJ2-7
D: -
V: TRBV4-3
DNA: TGCGCCAGCAGCCAAGGGGGCAGCCAGGGGAACGAGCAGTACTTC
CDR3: CASSQGGSQGNEQYF

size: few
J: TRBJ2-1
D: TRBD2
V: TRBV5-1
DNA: TGCGCCAGCAGCTTGTCCGTAGCGGGAGGTTACAATGAGCAGTTCTTC
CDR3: CASSLSVAGGYNEQFF

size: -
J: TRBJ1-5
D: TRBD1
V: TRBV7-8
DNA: TGTGCCAGCAGCTCAAATACCGGGACAGGGGATCAGCCCCAGCATTTT
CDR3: CASSSNTGTGDQPQHF

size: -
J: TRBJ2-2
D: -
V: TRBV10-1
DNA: TGCGCCACACAGATTCGCCCTGGGGGGGAGCTGTTTTTT
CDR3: CATQIRPGGELFF

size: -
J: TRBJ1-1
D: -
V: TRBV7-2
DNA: TGTGCCAGCAGCTTTTCAGTGAACACTGAAGCTTTCTTT
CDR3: CASSFSVNTEAFF